The 26 T cell receptor beta chains in this list originate from one sample, sequenced in a study of blood T cell repertoires in COVID-19. Using immunoSEQ multiplex PCR, the repertoire was profiled, and TCRdb retains in-frame clones only, with some absent. The profile shows 200,000 to 250,000 clones, around 80% of them singletons. The specimen sequenced was peripheral blood. All receptors derive from a human donor in a cohort sampled during active COVID-19.

The V call is TRBV6-2 or TRBV6-3, the J call TRBJ2-7; D is uncertain. There are 13 residues in the CDR3. V was shortened by 0 bases and J by 5 bases, with 8 bases between the two germline ends. Germline CDR1 reads MNHEY; CDR2 reads SVGEGT. The CDR3 is CASSYSFVDEQYF. The CDR3 nucleotides are TGTGCCAGCAGTTACTCGTTCGTCGACGAGCAGTACTTC.

The CDR3 here is CATSDSHTESPAGTQYF. CDR3 DNA: TGTGCCACCAGTGATTCACATACAGAAAGCCCCGCAGGTACGCAGTATTTT. This chain uses TRBV24-1 with TRBJ2-3; no firm D call. Germline assignment: CDR1 KGHDR and CDR2 SFDVKD. V was cut by 2 bases and J by 8 bases, with 22 bases left in between. The CDR3 has 17 amino acids.

The chain recombines TRBV5-1 with TRBJ2-2, with 8 positions matching TRBD1. The J segment lost 3 bases and the V segment lost 6 bases, leaving 7 bases of the junction unmatched. The germline V gene has CDR1 SGHRS and CDR2 YFSETQ. The length of the CDR3 is 15 residues. The CDR3 spells CASTFGQGYTGELFF. The CDR3 DNA is TGCGCCAGCACTTTCGGACAGGGCTACACCGGGGAGCTGTTTTTT.

V is TRBV10-3 and J is TRBJ1-2, with 12 bases aligning to TRBD1. V shed 8 bases, J shed 6 bases, and the junction held 10 bases outside the gene matches. Germline CDR1 and CDR2: ENHRY and SYGVKD. CDR3 length equals 15 residues. CDR3: CAIGGQGANRDGYTF. CDR3 nucleotides: TGTGCCATCGGGGGACAGGGGGCTAACAGGGATGGCTACACCTTC.

The chain combines TRBV19 with TRBJ2-3; no clear D. The V gene's germline CDR1 is LNHDA and CDR2 SQIVND (reference sequence). This CDR3 is built from 13 residues. Trimming took off 9 bases at V and 4 bases at J, with 14 bases between the two ends. In DNA, the CDR3 is TGTGCCAGCTCAGATGCGGTATCAGATACGCAGTATTTT. Protein: CASSDAVSDTQYF.

This clone has only one observation. This chain links TRBV18 with TRBJ2-7, with 10 bases that match TRBD1. The CDR3 is 15 amino acids. Trimming took 4 bases from V and 4 from J; bases not matched to a gene: 7. CDR1 is KGHSH and CDR2 is LQKENI in the germline V gene. The CDR3 DNA follows: TGTGCCAGCTCACGATCCGGGACAGGGGCGTACGAGCAGTACTTC. Its protein product is CASSRSGTGAYEQYF.

The V call is TRBV28, the J call TRBJ1-5, with D maybe TRBD1 (6 bases). Trimming took off 2 bases at V and 0 bases at J, with 11 bases between the two ends. The CDR3 extends over 16 amino acids. Germline V lookup: CDR1 MDHEN, CDR2 SYDVKM. CDR3 nucleotides: TGTGCCAGCAGTTTAACAGGGCCCTATAGCAATCAGCCCCAGCATTTT. It encodes CASSLTGPYSNQPQHF.

V usage is TRBV5-4 and J usage is TRBJ2-1; TRBD2 matches at 8 bases. The V gene end was trimmed by 5 bases and the J gene end by 5 bases; junction bases not matched to a gene: 9. The CDR3 contains 15 residues. CDR1 SGHNT and CDR2 YYREEE come from the germline V gene (reference sequence). The CDR3 region has the DNA TGTGCCAGCAGAGAGCGGGGGAAGTTTAACAATGAGCAGTTCTTC. This codes for CASRERGKFNNEQFF. Full variable domain (outside the CDR3, taken from reference TRBV5-4 and TRBJ2-1): ETGVTQSPTHLIKTRGQQVTLRCSSQSGHNTVSWYQQALGQGPQFIFQYYREEENGRGNFPPRFSGLQFPNYSSELNVNALELDDSALYLCASRERGKFNNEQFFGPGTRLTVL.

This clone was seen once. The CDR3 spells CASSDQASCGYEQYF. CDR3 nucleotides: TGTGCCAGCAGTGACCAGGCTAGCTGTGGCTACGAGCAGTACTTC. This chain links TRBV6-4 with TRBJ2-7, with a weak D call TRBD2 (5 bases). Germline-derived CDR1 and CDR2 are MRHNA and SNTAGT. V was cut by 2 bases and J by 3 bases, with 14 bases left in between. This CDR3 is built from 15 residues.

The chain has TRBV6-5 and TRBJ2-4; TRBD2 aligns across 7 bases. The CDR3 covers 14 residues. J gave up 14 bases and V 6 bases, and 16 bases lay outside the gene matches. Germline CDR1 reads MNHEY; CDR2 reads SVGAGI. CDR3 coding DNA: TGTGCCAGCAGGGCGGGAGCCATCCGAGGTGCGGAGTACTTC. Translation: CASRAGAIRGAEYF.

The V and J genes are TRBV7-9 and TRBJ2-2, with a possible D match to TRBD1 (5 bases). Trimming took off 5 bases at V and 0 bases at J, with 13 bases between the two ends. The CDR3 has 16 amino acids. From germline, CDR1 is SEHNR and CDR2 FQNEAQ (reference sequence). For the CDR3, the DNA is TGTGCCAGCAGCCCCCGTGGGGCAGCGAACACCGGGGAGCTGTTTTTT. The encoded protein is CASSPRGAANTGELFF.

This clone was counted once. The rearrangement links TRBV6-1 to TRBJ1-2; D remains unclear. CDR1 and CDR2 from the germline V gene are MNHNS and SASEGT. Trimming shortened V by 3 bases and J by 5 bases, and 4 bases separated the two germline ends. There are 11 residues in the CDR3. The CDR3 region has the DNA TGTGCCAGCAGTGACATTTATGGCTACACCTTC. This encodes CASSDIYGYTF.

This sequence joins TRBV7-9 and TRBJ2-5; D is uncertain. CDR3 length equals 12 residues. In germline, CDR1 is SEHNR, CDR2 FQNEAQ (reference sequence). Trimming pared 11 bases from V and 5 bases from J, leaving 15 bases between. CDR3 protein: CAGNSGQETQYF. The CDR3 DNA reads TGTGCCGGAAACTCAGGCCAGGAGACCCAGTACTTC.

The chain combines TRBV4-3 with TRBJ2-1; possible D gene TRBD2, 5 bases. Germline V lookup: CDR1 LGHNA, CDR2 YSLEER. Trimming pared 0 bases from V and 2 bases from J, leaving 17 bases between. CDR3 length: 18 residues. The CDR3 DNA sequence: TGCGCCAGCAGCCAAGACCCCCCCCGGACTTGGGCCTACAATGAGCAGTTCTTC. This codes for CASSQDPPRTWAYNEQFF.

The chain couples TRBV11-2 to TRBJ1-1; perhaps TRBD1 as D (6 bases). This CDR3 has 18 amino acids. Germline assignment: CDR1 SGHAT and CDR2 FQNNGV. The V end lost 7 bases, the J end lost 1 base, and 25 bases lay between the germline ends. CDR3 amino acids: CASTVTGTLRRANTEAFF. As DNA, the CDR3 is TGTGCCAGCACCGTAACCGGGACATTAAGGAGAGCGAACACTGAAGCTTTCTTT.

This clone appeared a single time. The chain recombines TRBV27 with TRBJ1-5, with 9 bases identical to TRBD1. This CDR3 has 16 amino acids. The V gene's germline CDR1 is MNHEY and CDR2 SMNVEV (reference sequence). Trimming took 5 bases from V and 2 from J; bases not matched to a gene: 7. DNA for the CDR3: TGTGCCAGCAGTAAGGGACAGGGTTCGGGCAATCAGCCCCAGCATTTT. Amino acids: CASSKGQGSGNQPQHF.

The chain links TRBV27 to TRBJ2-5; unclear D gene. CDR1 MNHEY and CDR2 SMNVEV come from the germline V gene (reference sequence). V shed 5 bases and J shed 4 bases, with 17 bases lying between them. The CDR3 totals 15 residues. The CDR3 loop is CASSPPNRPRETQYF. The CDR3 coding sequence is TGTGCCAGCAGTCCTCCCAACAGACCGAGAGAGACCCAGTACTTC.

The genes are TRBV10-3 and TRBJ2-7; 7 bases match TRBD2. V lost 3 bases and J lost 1; bases outside the gene matches: 6. This CDR3 is built from 15 residues. The germline V gene encodes CDR1 ENHRY and CDR2 SYGVKD. In DNA, the CDR3 is TGTGCCATCAGTGATGTAGCGGGCCGTTCCTACGAGCAGTACTTC. Translated, it gives CAISDVAGRSYEQYF.

On this clone itself: The junction differs from germline at one of its ends, possibly a read error. V and J are TRBV7-7 and TRBJ2-1, with 7 nucleotides matching TRBD1. This CDR3 has 14 residues. Germline V gene lookup returns CDR1 SSHAT and CDR2 FNYEAQ (reference sequence). The CDR3 DNA is TGTGCTAGCAGCTCCACAAACCGACAGGGTGAGCAGTTCTTC. Residues: CASSSTNRQGEQFF.

The V call is TRBV28, the J call TRBJ2-5; 8 nucleotides match TRBD2. The germline CDR1 and CDR2 sequences are MDHEN and SYDVKM. CDR3 length: 15 residues. The ends lost 9 bases at V and 1 base at J; junction bases unmatched: 10. The CDR3, as DNA: TGTGCCAGTGCACCTCCGGGACTAGGCCAAGAGACCCAGTACTTC. This codes for CASAPPGLGQETQYF.

The rearrangement links TRBV7-2 to TRBJ2-7; TRBD1 matches 11 bases. The CDR3 has 17 amino acids. The V and J ends lost 1 base and 4 bases, in that order; junction bases with no gene match: 9. Germline lookup yields CDR1 SGHTA and CDR2 FQGNSA. In nucleotides, the CDR3 is TGTGCCAGCAGCTTAGTACCCCTTGGGACAGGGGGATACGAGCAGTACTTC. Translated: CASSLVPLGTGGYEQYF.

This rearrangement joins TRBV15 to TRBJ2-5; TRBD2 agrees at 9 bases. V was clipped by 8 bases and J by 5 bases; unmatched bases: 9. Germline assignment: CDR1 LNHNV and CDR2 YYDKDF (reference sequence). The CDR3 is made up of 14 amino acids. The CDR3 here is CATGKREVLETQYF. CDR3 coding DNA: TGTGCCACCGGCAAGCGGGAGGTTTTGGAGACCCAGTACTTC.

The rearrangement uses TRBV7-3 and TRBJ2-1; D possibly corresponds to TRBD1 (5 bases). The germline CDR1 and CDR2 sequences are SGHTA and FQGTGA. V lost 4 bases to trimming and J lost 9 bases, with 16 bases between them. CDR3 length: 14 residues. As DNA, the CDR3 is TGTGCCAGCAGCTCAGCATATGGGGCGGCTGAGCAGTTCTTC. Amino acid sequence: CASSSAYGAAEQFF.

The rearrangement joins TRBV4-1 to TRBJ1-4; D is possibly TRBD1 (6 bases). CDR1 and CDR2 from the germline V gene are MGHRA and YSYEKL. CDR3 size: 16 residues. The germline V and J ends were trimmed by 0 bases and 8 bases, with 16 bases remaining between them. CDR3 bases: TGCGCCAGCAGCCAAGAAGGGAACAGGGTTGGAGAAAAACTGTTTTTT. Amino acid sequence: CASSQEGNRVGEKLFF.

V gene TRBV6-1 combines with J gene TRBJ2-3; D is possibly TRBD2 (6 bases). V was trimmed by 2 bases and J by 9 bases, leaving 12 bases between them. CDR1 MNHNS and CDR2 SASEGT come from the germline V gene. There are 13 residues in the CDR3. The CDR3: CASSENPAGTQYF. In nucleotides, the CDR3 is TGTGCCAGCAGTGAAAACCCCGCGGGAACGCAGTATTTT.

V and J are TRBV5-1 and TRBJ1-2; D unclear. Trimming pared 4 bases from V and 3 bases from J, leaving 10 bases between. The CDR3 sequence is 13 residues long. Germline V gene sequence: CDR1 SGHRS, CDR2 YFSETQ. The CDR3 nucleotides read TGCGCCAGCAGCCCCTCCCCCGACTATGGCTACACCTTC. Translated, it gives CASSPSPDYGYTF.